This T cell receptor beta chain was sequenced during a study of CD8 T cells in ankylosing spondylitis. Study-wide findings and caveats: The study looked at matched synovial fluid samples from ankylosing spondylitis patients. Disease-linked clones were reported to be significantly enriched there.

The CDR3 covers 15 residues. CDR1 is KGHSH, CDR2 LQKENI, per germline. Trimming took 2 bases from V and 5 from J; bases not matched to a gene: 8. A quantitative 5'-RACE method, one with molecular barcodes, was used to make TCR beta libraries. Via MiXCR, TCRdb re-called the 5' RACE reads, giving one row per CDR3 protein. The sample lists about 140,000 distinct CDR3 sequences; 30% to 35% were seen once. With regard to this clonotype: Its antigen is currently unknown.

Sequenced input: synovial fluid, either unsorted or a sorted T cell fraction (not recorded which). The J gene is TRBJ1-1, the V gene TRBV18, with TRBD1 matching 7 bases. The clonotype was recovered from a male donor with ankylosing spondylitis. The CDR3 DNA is TGTGCCAGCTCACCAAAGCAGGGGGGTGAGACTGAAGCTTTCTTT. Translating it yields CASSPKQGGETEAFF.